The present T cell receptor beta chain was sequenced within a study of blood T cell repertoires in COVID-19. On the study more broadly: The United States, Italy and Spain were the sources of the acute and convalescent COVID-19 samples.

In assigning cohorts, the study relied on participant-reported clinical history. Unmatched junction bases numbered 7, after V lost 3 bases and J lost 5 bases. CDR3 length equals 15 residues. Germline CDR1 and CDR2: SNHLY and FYNNEI. Only in-frame clones appear in the TCRdb table, and some are missing; sequencing was by immunoSEQ multiplex PCR. The table lists approximately 290,000 clones, 80% to 95% of them singletons. The chain has TRBV2 and TRBJ2-5; TRBD1 aligns across 9 bases. Source material: PBMCs or T cells enriched from blood (not recorded which). This TCR came from a woman aged 25 to 39 who had recovered from COVID-19. The CDR3 is CASSEDRTGVETQYF. CDR3 DNA: TGTGCCAGCAGTGAGGATCGGACAGGGGTGGAGACCCAGTACTTC. Full variable domain (outside the CDR3, taken from reference TRBV2 and TRBJ2-5): EPEVTQTPSHQVTQMGQEVILRCVPISNHLYFYWYRQILGQKVEFLVSFYNNEISEKSEIFDDQFSVERPDGSNFTLKIRSTKLEDSAMYFCASSEDRTGVETQYFGPGTRLLVL.